The 20 T cell receptor beta chains reported below all come from one sample, sequenced in a study of cytomegalovirus exposure and HLA in healthy donors. Measured with immunoSEQ multiplex PCR; TCRdb has only the in-frame clones, and not every one. The repertoire includes tens of thousands of clones, roughly 90% of them detected once, and roughly 5.2% sits in the top ten. The sample taken for sequencing was PBMCs. These receptors were collected from a man aged 18 to 30 in good health and CMV-seronegative.

The chain is built from TRBV5-6 and TRBJ2-7; 9 bases are a match to TRBD1. V shed 4 bases, J shed 7 bases, and the junction held 9 bases outside the gene matches. The CDR3 covers 14 residues. The germline V gene encodes CDR1 SGHDT and CDR2 YYEEEE. CDR3 loop: CASSVSQGAREQYF. The CDR3 DNA reads TGTGCCAGCAGCGTTTCACAGGGGGCGCGGGAGCAGTACTTC.

The chain couples TRBV29-1 to TRBJ2-5; D might be TRBD2 (7 bases). In germline, CDR1 is SQVTM, CDR2 ANQGSEA. CDR3 length: 13 residues. V lost 3 bases and J 5 bases, leaving 13 bases between the germline ends. This chain's CDR3 is CSVDWGGGETQYF. CDR3 in DNA: TGCAGCGTTGACTGGGGAGGGGGGGAGACCCAGTACTTC. Complete variable domain (other parts from reference TRBV29-1 and TRBJ2-5): SAVISQKPSRDICQRGTSLTIQCQVDSQVTMMFWYRQQPGQSLTLIATANQGSEATYESGFVIDKFPISRPNLTFSTLTVSNMSPEDSSIYLCSVDWGGGETQYFGPGTRLLVL.

The chain carries TRBV29-1 and TRBJ2-5, with a possible D match to TRBD1 (6 bases). The length of the CDR3 is 14 residues. V gave up 3 bases and J gave up 2 bases, with 13 bases separating them. Germline lookup yields CDR1 SQVTM and CDR2 ANQGSEA. Here the CDR3 DNA reads TGCAGCGTTGACCGGGACACCCGACAAGAGACCCAGTACTTC. It encodes CSVDRDTRQETQYF.

The chain recombines TRBV6-5 with TRBJ2-7; TRBD1 matches at 7 bases. The CDR3 contains 13 residues. CDR1 is MNHEY and CDR2 is SVGAGI in the germline V gene. Germline trimming cut 6 bases from V and 5 bases from J; bases unmatched to any gene: 7. CDR3 nucleotide sequence: TGTGCCAGCAGGAAACAGGGGCCCGACGAGCAGTACTTC. It specifies CASRKQGPDEQYF.

The chain uses TRBV2 and TRBJ2-3; 9 nucleotides align to TRBD2. CDR3 size: 14 residues. In germline, CDR1 is SNHLY, CDR2 FYNNEI. J lost 6 bases, V lost 6 bases, and 7 bases had no gene match. The CDR3 loop reads CASRSGGTGDTQYF. CDR3 bases: TGTGCCAGCAGAAGCGGGGGGACGGGGGATACGCAGTATTTT. Together with reference TRBV2 and TRBJ2-3, the CDR3 gives the full variable domain: EPEVTQTPSHQVTQMGQEVILRCVPISNHLYFYWYRQILGQKVEFLVSFYNNEISEKSEIFDDQFSVERPDGSNFTLKIRSTKLEDSAMYFCASRSGGTGDTQYFGPGTRLTVL.

The chain is built from TRBV2 and TRBJ1-3, with D uncertain. The CDR3 is 13 amino acids. V lost 7 bases, J lost 0 bases, and 7 bases lay in between. In germline, CDR1 is SNHLY, CDR2 FYNNEI. This chain's CDR3 is CASIRGSGNTIYF. The CDR3 DNA follows: TGTGCCAGCATCCGCGGCTCTGGAAACACCATATATTTT.

In DNA, the CDR3 is TGCAGTGCTAGGCTACCAACTTGGGCTTTCTTT. Translated, it gives CSARLPTWAFF. The chain uses TRBV20-1 and TRBJ1-1; D is ambiguous. Germline V CDR1 and CDR2: DFQATT, SNEGSKA (reference sequence). The CDR3 is 11 residues long. Between the trimmed V and J ends, which lost 3 bases and 11 bases, there was a span of 13 bases.

The V call is TRBV6-1, the J call TRBJ2-3, with 7 bases that match TRBD2. The CDR3 is 16 residues long. The trim removed 4 bases at V and 1 base at J, leaving 8 bases unmatched. Germline lookup yields CDR1 MNHNS and CDR2 SASEGT. CDR3 sequence (DNA): TGTGCCAGCAGTGCAACCAGGGAGGGACGCACAGATACGCAGTATTTT. Translated, it gives CASSATREGRTDTQYF.

The gene calls are TRBV5-4 and TRBJ2-5; D gene unclear. Trimming cost V 0 bases and J 0 bases, with 6 bases left between them. Per the germline V gene, CDR1 is SGHNT and CDR2 is YYREEE (reference sequence). The CDR3 extends over 14 amino acids. The CDR3 spells CASSLGQNQETQYF. The CDR3 coding sequence is TGTGCCAGCAGCTTGGGTCAGAACCAAGAGACCCAGTACTTC.

The V call is TRBV5-4, the J call TRBJ2-1; 10 bases map to TRBD2. This CDR3 is 16 amino acids long. With 0 bases clipped from V and 6 bases from J, the junction kept 6 bases outside the gene matches. Per the germline V gene, CDR1 is SGHNT and CDR2 is YYREEE (reference sequence). DNA of the CDR3: TGTGCCAGCAGCTTGGGAGCGGGAGGGCCCATCAATGAGCAGTTCTTC. Its protein is CASSLGAGGPINEQFF.

This clone was counted once. The chain employs TRBV28 and TRBJ2-7; 8 positions match TRBD2. Germline trimming cut 5 bases from V and 3 bases from J; bases unmatched to any gene: 9. Germline-derived CDR1 and CDR2 are MDHEN and SYDVKM. This CDR3 is built from 15 residues. The CDR3 region has the DNA TGTGCCAGCAGTAACAGAGTTAGCGGGATCTACGAGCAGTACTTC. Translation: CASSNRVSGIYEQYF.

The V call is TRBV19, the J call TRBJ1-3, with D possibly being TRBD1 (6 bases). The germline CDR1 and CDR2 sequences are LNHDA and SQIVND (reference sequence). V lost 5 bases and J 4 bases, leaving 12 bases between the germline ends. The CDR3 loop spans 14 amino acids. DNA for the CDR3: TGTGCCAGTAGTCCGCAGGGGTACGGAAACACCATATATTTT. Its protein product is CASSPQGYGNTIYF.

This clone qualifies as large. CDR3 region: CASSFVGEQGNGGYTF. The CDR3 coding sequence is TGTGCCAGCAGCTTTGTTGGAGAACAGGGAAACGGCGGCTACACCTTC. The chain employs TRBV7-9 and TRBJ1-2; D possibly corresponds to TRBD1 (6 bases). Germline V gene lookup returns CDR1 SEHNR and CDR2 FQNEAQ (reference sequence). The V and J ends lost 3 bases and 8 bases respectively, with 22 bases between them. The length of the CDR3 is 16 residues.

V gene TRBV14 combines with J gene TRBJ1-1; TRBD1 is a possible D gene (5 bases). Trimming took off 1 base at V and 0 bases at J, with 9 bases between the two ends. The CDR3 covers 15 residues. Germline values: CDR1 SGHDN, CDR2 FVKESK. Written as DNA, the CDR3 is TGTGCCAGCAGCCAAGGGGGGGGGATGAACACTGAAGCTTTCTTT. Residues: CASSQGGGMNTEAFF.

The chain has TRBV5-1 and TRBJ2-1; TRBD1 aligns across 8 bases. This CDR3 comprises 13 residues. Germline V gives CDR1 SGHRS, CDR2 YFSETQ. The J segment lost 6 bases and the V segment lost 6 bases, leaving 5 bases of the junction unmatched. The chain's CDR3 is CASNGQGFNEQFF. In DNA, the CDR3 is TGCGCCAGCAATGGACAGGGCTTCAATGAGCAGTTCTTC. Full variable domain (remainder filled in from reference TRBV5-1 and TRBJ2-1): KAGVTQTPRYLIKTRGQQVTLSCSPISGHRSVSWYQQTPGQGLQFLFEYFSETQRNKGNFPGRFSGRQFSNSRSEMNVSTLELGDSALYLCASNGQGFNEQFFGPGTRLTVL.

The chain is built from TRBV7-8 and TRBJ2-7; D might be TRBD1 (7 bases). Trimming took off 5 bases at V and 2 bases at J, with 19 bases between the two ends. The CDR3 contains 16 residues. Germline lookup yields CDR1 SGHVS and CDR2 FQNEAQ. CDR3 nucleotide sequence: TGTGCCAGCAGCCGAACCGCTGGCGGGACAGCCTACGAGCAGTACTTC. This sequence encodes CASSRTAGGTAYEQYF.

The chain carries TRBV6-5 and TRBJ1-3; TRBD1 might be the D (6 bases). Trimming left V 6 bases short and J 0 bases short, with 9 bases between. The CDR3 spans 14 residues. CDR1 MNHEY and CDR2 SVGAGI come from the germline V gene. CDR3 region: CASRQGLSGNTIYF. The CDR3 DNA reads TGTGCCAGCAGACAGGGTCTCTCTGGAAACACCATATATTTT.

This chain joins TRBV7-9 and TRBJ2-7; D uncertain. With 0 bases removed from V and 10 bases from J, the gap between germline ends came to 10 bases. Germline V lookup: CDR1 SEHNR, CDR2 FQNEAQ (reference sequence). The CDR3 is made up of 12 amino acids. CDR3 in DNA: TGTGCCAGCAGCTTAGCGAGGCTAGAACAGTACTTC. It specifies CASSLARLEQYF.

J is TRBJ2-3 and V is TRBV7-3; TRBD1 aligns across 7 bases. CDR3 size: 17 residues. Germline assignment: CDR1 SGHTA and CDR2 FQGTGA. The junction had 10 bases not matched to a gene; V was cut back by 2 bases and J by 2 bases. The CDR3 loop is CASSLFGPKGATDTQYF. CDR3 bases: TGTGCCAGCAGCTTATTTGGTCCCAAGGGGGCCACAGATACGCAGTATTTT.

This clone appeared a single time. The chain carries TRBV19 and TRBJ2-7, with 13 bases lining up with TRBD2. This CDR3 has 15 residues. J was trimmed by 6 bases and V by 9 bases; bases with no gene match: 11. Germline V gene lookup returns CDR1 LNHDA and CDR2 SQIVND (reference sequence). DNA for the CDR3: TGTGCCAGCCGTAGGACTAGCGGGAGATTCCTCGAGCAGTACTTC. Residues: CASRRTSGRFLEQYF.